Following are 24 T cell receptor beta chains from one sample sequenced in a study of OX40 agonist ivuxolimab in advanced cancers. Produced via immunoSEQ multiplex PCR; TCRdb's table is partial and in-frame only. There are some 58,000 clones in the sample; 65% to 85% occur only once, and under 2% lies in the top ten. Sequencing was performed on CD4+ or CD8+ T cells sorted from blood, taken in a trial of the OX40 agonist ivuxolimab. These receptors originate from an adult with an advanced solid tumor such as melanoma, head and neck, liver or kidney cancer.

The chain links TRBV5-6 to TRBJ2-7, with a possible D match to TRBD1 (5 bases). Germline V gene lookup returns CDR1 SGHDT and CDR2 YYEEEE. The CDR3 totals 14 residues. V shed 1 base and J shed 2 bases, with 10 bases lying between them. In nucleotides, the CDR3 is TGTGCCAGCAGCTTGTATCAGGGAACCTACGAGCAGTACTTC. Its protein product is CASSLYQGTYEQYF.

The rearrangement joins TRBV11-3 to TRBJ1-2, with 7 bases lining up with TRBD1. Per germline, CDR1 SGHNT and CDR2 YENEEA. The CDR3 loop spans 14 amino acids. J was trimmed by 4 bases and V by 5 bases; bases with no gene match: 7. CDR3 amino acids: CASSRQGLGYGYTF. For the CDR3, the DNA is TGTGCCAGCAGCCGACAGGGATTAGGCTATGGCTACACCTTC.

The J gene is TRBJ1-4, the V gene TRBV18; D not resolved. This CDR3 is 15 amino acids long. V was trimmed by 5 bases and J by 4 bases, leaving 14 bases between them. CDR1 and CDR2 from the germline V gene are KGHSH and LQKENI. CDR3 residues: CASSSRTDDNEKLFF. In DNA, the CDR3 is TGTGCCAGCTCATCGAGGACGGATGATAATGAAAAACTGTTTTTT.

The chain links TRBV4-1 to TRBJ2-7; 10 positions agree with TRBD2. The CDR3 is made up of 16 amino acids. Germline V CDR1 and CDR2: MGHRA, YSYEKL. Trimming cost V 5 bases and J 2 bases; bases outside gene matches: 9. The CDR3 DNA reads as TGCGCCAGCAGCAAGGGACTAGCGAACGCCCCCTACGAGCAGTACTTC. It translates to CASSKGLANAPYEQYF.

The CDR3 sequence is CASSSPMLAKNIQYF. In nucleotides, the CDR3 is TGTGCCAGCAGCTCTCCCATGCTAGCCAAAAACATTCAGTACTTC. This chain joins TRBV5-6 and TRBJ2-4; D unclear. The CDR3 has 15 amino acids. Trimming removed 3 bases at V and 0 bases at J, with 10 bases between. Germline lookup yields CDR1 SGHDT and CDR2 YYEEEE.

This chain links TRBV15 with TRBJ2-1; D may be TRBD1 or TRBD2 (6 bases each). The V gene's germline CDR1 is LNHNV and CDR2 YYDKDF (reference sequence). The CDR3 is 15 residues long. The V end lost 0 bases, the J end lost 13 bases, and 19 bases lay between the germline ends. The CDR3 loop is CATSRDLVPGANQFF. CDR3 bases: TGTGCCACCAGCAGAGATCTTGTCCCGGGGGCAAATCAGTTCTTC.

The chain employs TRBV7-8 and TRBJ2-3, with 9 bases fitting TRBD2. There are 21 residues in the CDR3. Trimming at V came to 0 bases and at J to 0 bases, leaving 16 bases not matched to a gene. Per the germline V gene, CDR1 is SGHVS and CDR2 is FQNEAQ. The CDR3 reads CASSLALPSGTTSASTDTQYF. The CDR3 bases are TGTGCCAGCAGCTTAGCGCTGCCTAGCGGGACCACCAGCGCCAGCACAGATACGCAGTATTTT.

This clone was recorded only once. The chain combines TRBV13 with TRBJ1-5; no clear D gene. CDR1 PRHDT and CDR2 FYEKMQ come from the germline V gene (reference sequence). Trimming stripped 3 bases from V and 5 bases from J, with 8 bases between. The CDR3 has 13 amino acids. The CDR3 reads CASSFGADQPQHF. The CDR3 coding sequence is TGTGCCAGCAGCTTTGGAGCAGATCAGCCCCAGCATTTT.

This clone has just one count. The chain recombines TRBV18 with TRBJ2-3; TRBD1 matches at 9 bases. This CDR3 has 16 amino acids. Unmatched junction bases numbered 6, after V lost 3 bases and J lost 2 bases. Per germline, CDR1 KGHSH and CDR2 LQKENI. CDR3 loop: CASSPMDRGFTDTQYF. The CDR3 DNA reads TGTGCCAGCTCACCTATGGACAGGGGATTCACAGATACGCAGTATTTT.

This chain links TRBV6-4 with TRBJ2-3; tentatively, D is TRBD2 (5 bases). The CDR3 contains 15 residues. Germline-derived CDR1 and CDR2 are MRHNA and SNTAGT. V lost 6 bases and J lost 0, with 13 bases in between. CDR3 in amino acids: CASSRTYSSTDTQYF. DNA for the CDR3: TGTGCCAGCAGCAGGACTTACTCAAGCACAGATACGCAGTATTTT.

J is TRBJ2-1 and V is TRBV18, with D possibly being TRBD2 (5 bases). CDR1 is KGHSH and CDR2 is LQKENI in the germline V gene. This CDR3 is 15 amino acids long. Trimming shortened V by 6 bases and J by 0 bases, and 12 bases separated the two germline ends. The CDR3 region has the DNA TGTGCCAGCTCGCCAGGACTGAGCTCCTACAATGAGCAGTTCTTC. Translated: CASSPGLSSYNEQFF. Using reference TRBV18 and TRBJ2-1 for the parts outside the CDR3, the full variable domain is NAGVMQNPRHLVRRRGQEARLRCSPMKGHSHVYWYRQLPEEGLKFMVYLQKENIIDESGMPKERFSAEFPKEGPSILRIQQVVRGDSAAYFCASSPGLSSYNEQFFGPGTRLTVL.

This chain connects TRBV13 to TRBJ2-3, with 9 bases aligning to TRBD2. Unmatched junction bases numbered 15, after V lost 3 bases and J lost 8 bases. The germline V gene has CDR1 PRHDT and CDR2 FYEKMQ (reference sequence). The CDR3 loop spans 17 amino acids. The DNA of the CDR3 is TGTGCCAGCAGCTTCTCGTTAGCGGGAGTAGGTATAGCTACGCAGTATTTT. It is translated as CASSFSLAGVGIATQYF. Filled out from reference TRBV13 and TRBJ2-3, the complete variable domain reads AAGVIQSPRHLIKEKRETATLKCYPIPRHDTVYWYQQGPGQDPQFLISFYEKMQSDKGSIPDRFSAQQFSDYHSELNMSSLELGDSALYFCASSFSLAGVGIATQYFGPGTRLTVL.

The chain combines TRBV5-4 with TRBJ2-5; 8 bases line up with TRBD2. With V trimmed by 2 bases and J by 5 bases, 11 bases remained unmatched. This CDR3 has 16 amino acids. CDR1 SGHNT and CDR2 YYREEE come from the germline V gene (reference sequence). The CDR3 DNA follows: TGTGCCAGCAGCTTCGGCGGGAGGTCTACGGGGGAGACCCAGTACTTC. This sequence encodes CASSFGGRSTGETQYF.

The chain has TRBV19 and TRBJ1-1; D ambiguous. This CDR3 has 13 amino acids. The V end lost 3 bases, the J end lost 5 bases, and 10 bases lay between the germline ends. Germline V gives CDR1 LNHDA, CDR2 SQIVND (reference sequence). In DNA, the CDR3 is TGTGCCAGTAGTATTGTTGAGGGTACTGAAGCTTTCTTT. The encoded protein is CASSIVEGTEAFF.

The V gene is TRBV5-1, the J gene TRBJ2-2; D is unresolved. Germline CDR1 and CDR2: SGHRS and YFSETQ. V lost 0 bases to trimming and J lost 4 bases, with 7 bases between them. The CDR3 is 14 amino acids. CDR3 region: CASSLGATTGELFF. CDR3 nucleotides: TGCGCCAGCAGCTTGGGGGCCACCACCGGGGAGCTGTTTTTT.

V gene TRBV5-4 combines with J gene TRBJ2-3; tentative D call: TRBD2 (5 bases). In germline, CDR1 is SGHNT, CDR2 YYREEE (reference sequence). This CDR3 is built from 15 residues. With 0 bases removed from V and 2 bases from J, the gap between germline ends came to 10 bases. The CDR3, as DNA: TGTGCCAGCAGCTTGGCCCTAGGACTCACAGATACGCAGTATTTT. This translates into CASSLALGLTDTQYF.

The chain links TRBV2 to TRBJ2-7; D possibly corresponds to TRBD1 (6 bases). CDR3 length: 13 amino acids. Deletions cut 6 bases from V and 7 bases from J, with 16 bases between. Germline V CDR1 and CDR2: SNHLY, FYNNEI. This chain's CDR3 is CASSPTGPGEQYV. DNA of the CDR3: TGTGCCAGCAGCCCGACAGGACCGGGGGAGCAGTACGTC.

The CDR3 here is CASSWAGGVETQYF. The CDR3 DNA follows: TGTGCCAGTAGTTGGGCAGGGGGTGTAGAGACCCAGTACTTC. The V gene is TRBV19, the J gene TRBJ2-5; 7 nucleotides agree with TRBD1. Germline V gives CDR1 LNHDA, CDR2 SQIVND (reference sequence). There are 14 residues in the CDR3. Germline trimming cut 5 bases from V and 4 bases from J; bases unmatched to any gene: 7.

This clone has a single count. The chain is built from TRBV5-6 and TRBJ2-7, with D perhaps matching TRBD2 (6 bases). Deletions cut 1 base from V and 4 bases from J, with 12 bases between. Germline CDR1 is SGHDT and CDR2 is YYEEEE. The CDR3 runs 14 residues. The CDR3 DNA reads as TGTGCCAGCAGCTTGATGGAGGGAGTGTACGAGCAGTACTTC. As protein: CASSLMEGVYEQYF. The full variable domain, completed using reference TRBV5-6 and TRBJ2-7, is DAGVTQSPTHLIKTRGQQVTLRCSPKSGHDTVSWYQQALGQGPQFIFQYYEEEERQRGNFPDRFSGHQFPNYSSELNVNALLLGDSALYLCASSLMEGVYEQYFGPGTRLTVT.

The V gene is TRBV19, the J gene TRBJ2-7, with 7 bases lining up with TRBD2. Unmatched junction bases numbered 3, after V lost 6 bases and J lost 1 base. Germline V gives CDR1 LNHDA, CDR2 SQIVND (reference sequence). The CDR3 length is 13 residues. The CDR3 bases are TGTGCCAGTAGGCCTAGCGGATCCTACGAGCAGTACTTC. It encodes CASRPSGSYEQYF.

V and J are TRBV14 and TRBJ1-2; no definite D call. This CDR3 spans 15 amino acids. V lost 1 base and J 4 bases, leaving 13 bases between the germline ends. The germline V gene encodes CDR1 SGHDN and CDR2 FVKESK. CDR3 residues: CASSQGHTQSYGYTF. The CDR3 coding sequence is TGTGCCAGCAGCCAAGGGCACACTCAAAGCTATGGCTACACCTTC.

The chain joins TRBV2 to TRBJ2-3, with D unclear. The CDR3 totals 13 residues. V was cut by 5 bases and J by 4 bases, with 10 bases left in between. Per the germline V gene, CDR1 is SNHLY and CDR2 is FYNNEI. CDR3 sequence (DNA): TGTGCCAGCAGTCTGGACCAATCAGATACGCAGTATTTT. Protein: CASSLDQSDTQYF. The whole variable domain, remainder taken from reference TRBV2 and TRBJ2-3, is EPEVTQTPSHQVTQMGQEVILRCVPISNHLYFYWYRQILGQKVEFLVSFYNNEISEKSEIFDDQFSVERPDGSNFTLKIRSTKLEDSAMYFCASSLDQSDTQYFGPGTRLTVL.

J is TRBJ2-7 and V is TRBV19; D remains ambiguous. V gave up 4 bases and J gave up 5 bases, with 9 bases separating them. The CDR3 has 12 amino acids. The germline CDR1 and CDR2 sequences are LNHDA and SQIVND (reference sequence). The CDR3 loop is CASSTRAHEQYF. The CDR3, as DNA: TGTGCCAGTAGTACCCGGGCCCACGAGCAGTACTTC. Full variable domain (rest looked up from reference TRBV19 and TRBJ2-7): DGGITQSPKYLFRKEGQNVTLSCEQNLNHDAMYWYRQDPGQGLRLIYYSQIVNDFQKGDIAEGYSVSREKKESFPLTVTSAQKNPTAFYLCASSTRAHEQYFGPGTRLTVT.

The V and J genes are TRBV9 and TRBJ2-1, with TRBD2 identical over 8 bases. With V trimmed by 3 bases and J by 7 bases, 6 bases remained unmatched. The CDR3 runs 14 residues. Germline CDR1 SGDLS, CDR2 YYNGEE. The CDR3 sequence is CASSAPGLGNEQFF. The CDR3 bases are TGTGCCAGCAGCGCTCCGGGACTAGGTAATGAGCAGTTCTTC. The entire variable domain, with the rest obtained from reference TRBV9 and TRBJ2-1, is as follows: DSGVTQTPKHLITATGQRVTLRCSPRSGDLSVYWYQQSLDQGLQFLIQYYNGEERAKGNILERFSAQQFPDLHSELNLSSLELGDSALYFCASSAPGLGNEQFFGPGTRLTVL.